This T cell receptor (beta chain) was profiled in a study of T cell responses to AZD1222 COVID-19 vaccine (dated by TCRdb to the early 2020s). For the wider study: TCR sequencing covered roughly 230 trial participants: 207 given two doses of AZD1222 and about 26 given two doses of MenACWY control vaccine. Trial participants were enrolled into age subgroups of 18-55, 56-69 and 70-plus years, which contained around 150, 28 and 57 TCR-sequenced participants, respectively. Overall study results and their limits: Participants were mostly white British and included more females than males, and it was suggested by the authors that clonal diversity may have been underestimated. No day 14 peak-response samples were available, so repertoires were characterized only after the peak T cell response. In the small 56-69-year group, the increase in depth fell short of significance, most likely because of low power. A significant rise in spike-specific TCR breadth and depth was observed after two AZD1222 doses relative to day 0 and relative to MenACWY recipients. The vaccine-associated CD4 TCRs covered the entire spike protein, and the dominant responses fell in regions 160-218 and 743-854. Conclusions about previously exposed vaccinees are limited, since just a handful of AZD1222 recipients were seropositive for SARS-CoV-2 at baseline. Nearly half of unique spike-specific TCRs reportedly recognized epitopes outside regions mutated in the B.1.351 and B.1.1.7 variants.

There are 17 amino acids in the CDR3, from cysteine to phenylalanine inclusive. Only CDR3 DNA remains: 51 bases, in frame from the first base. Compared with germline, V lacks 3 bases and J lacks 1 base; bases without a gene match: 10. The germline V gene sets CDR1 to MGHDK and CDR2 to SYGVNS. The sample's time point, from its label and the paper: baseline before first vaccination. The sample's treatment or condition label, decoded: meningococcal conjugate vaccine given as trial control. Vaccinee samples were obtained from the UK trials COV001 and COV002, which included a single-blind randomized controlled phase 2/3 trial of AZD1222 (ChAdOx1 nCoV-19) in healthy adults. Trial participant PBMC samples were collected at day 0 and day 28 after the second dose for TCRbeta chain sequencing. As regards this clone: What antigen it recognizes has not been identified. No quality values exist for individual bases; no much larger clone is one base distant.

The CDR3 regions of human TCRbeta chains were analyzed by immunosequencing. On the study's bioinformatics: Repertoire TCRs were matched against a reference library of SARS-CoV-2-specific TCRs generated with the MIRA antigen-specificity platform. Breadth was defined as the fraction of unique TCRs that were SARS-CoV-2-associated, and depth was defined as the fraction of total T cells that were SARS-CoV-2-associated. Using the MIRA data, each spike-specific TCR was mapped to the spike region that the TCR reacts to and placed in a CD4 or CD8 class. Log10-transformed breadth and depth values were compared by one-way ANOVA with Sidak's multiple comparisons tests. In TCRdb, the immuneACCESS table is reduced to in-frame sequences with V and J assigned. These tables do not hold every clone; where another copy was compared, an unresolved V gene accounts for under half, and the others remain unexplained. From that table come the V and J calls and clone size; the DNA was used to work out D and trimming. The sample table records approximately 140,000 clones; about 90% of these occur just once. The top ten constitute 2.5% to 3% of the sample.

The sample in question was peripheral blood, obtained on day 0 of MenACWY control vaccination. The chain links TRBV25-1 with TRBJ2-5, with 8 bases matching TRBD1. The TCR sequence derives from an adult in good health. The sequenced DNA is TGTGCCAGCAGTGATCCCCCCCGGGACAGGCCCCAAGAGACCCAGTACTTC. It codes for CASSDPPRDRPQETQYF.